Below, one T cell receptor beta chain is given with its context. Its antigen is not known. The CDR3 sequence is 12 residues long. The ends were cut back, 3 bases at V and 7 bases at J, with 7 bases in the middle. Germline values: CDR1 SNHLY, CDR2 FYNNEI. The data were obtained in a study of CD8 T cells in Susac syndrome. Whole-study findings and limits: It was acknowledged by the study that relatively few individuals were included in its TCR sequencing and HLA analysis.

Random hexamers served to reverse transcribe roughly 0.5 to 1 ug RNA. Amplification of TCR beta CDR3 used immunoSEQ multiplex PCR across 54 Vbeta and 13 Jbeta. TCRdb fed the immunoSEQ multiplex PCR reads into MiXCR, producing one record per CDR3 protein. This sample has 50,000 to 65,000 distinct CDR3 sequences, with more than 90% found just once. Controls were healthy donors chosen to match patients in age and sex. TEMRA cells were FACS-enriched, unlike CD8+ and CD4+ T cells, which were negatively isolated. The receptor comes from a human donor in good health. The V call is TRBV2, the J call TRBJ2-1, with D possibly matching TRBD2 (5 bases). Sequenced material: CD8+ T cells from PBMCs. DNA of the CDR3: TGTGCCAGCAGTGACCCGGGAAATGAGCAGTTCTTC. This encodes CASSDPGNEQFF. The full variable domain, completed using reference TRBV2 and TRBJ2-1, is EPEVTQTPSHQVTQMGQEVILRCVPISNHLYFYWYRQILGQKVEFLVSFYNNEISEKSEIFDDQFSVERPDGSNFTLKIRSTKLEDSAMYFCASSDPGNEQFFGPGTRLTVL.